This record looks at one T cell receptor (beta chain) sequence and its context. This CDR3 region has 14 residues. V was shortened by 10 bases and J by 1 base, with 16 bases between the two germline ends. Per the germline V gene, CDR1 is MDHEN and CDR2 is SYDVKM. The sample belongs to a study of shared clonotypes between healthy human individuals. The assay was immunoSEQ multiplex PCR, and TCRdb's table has in-frame clones only and misses some. The table lists around 1.6 million clones, 95% to 99% of them singletons, with 0.4% to 0.45% in the top ten. The material sequenced was naive CD4+ T cells sorted from blood. Subset: CD45RA+ positively selected. The chain carries TRBV28 and TRBJ1-1; D gene unclear. The receptor was isolated from a man between 25 and 39 years old in good health. The CDR3 reads CATRRGASNTEAFF. DNA of the CDR3: TGTGCCACACGGCGAGGAGCTTCGAACACTGAAGCTTTCTTT.